These 8 T cell receptor beta chains came from one sample sequenced in a study of shared clonotypes between healthy human individuals. Repertoires were generated with immunoSEQ multiplex PCR, while TCRdb's copy carries only in-frame clones and drops some. This table has about 680,000 clones, around four fifths appearing once. Sample: memory CD4+ T cells sorted from blood. Subset defined: CD45RA-negative fraction. The receptors come from a woman aged 25 to 39 in good health.

The chain recombines TRBV6-5 with TRBJ2-7; tentatively, D is TRBD1 or TRBD2 (6 bases each). V lost 2 bases to trimming and J lost 0 bases, with 11 bases between them. Germline values: CDR1 MNHEY, CDR2 SVGAGI. The CDR3 runs to 15 residues. CDR3 protein: CASSYGGLPSYEQYF. The DNA of the CDR3 is TGTGCCAGCAGTTACGGGGGGCTACCCTCCTACGAGCAGTACTTC.

The V call is TRBV15, the J call TRBJ2-2; TRBD2 agrees at 13 bases. CDR3 length: 19 residues. Germline V gene data show CDR1 as LNHNV and CDR2 as YYDKDF (reference sequence). Trimming at V came to 2 bases and at J to 2 bases, leaving 8 bases not matched to a gene. In DNA, the CDR3 is TGTGCCACCAGCAGAACTGGGACTAGCGGGGTTATTAACACCGGGGAGCTGTTTTTT. It encodes CATSRTGTSGVINTGELFF.

This sequence joins TRBV6-1 and TRBJ2-7, with 10 bases aligning to TRBD1. J gave up 4 bases and V 5 bases, and 8 bases lay outside the gene matches. The CDR3 has 15 residues. From germline, CDR1 is MNHNS and CDR2 SASEGT. CDR3 amino acids: CASSQVGTGAYEQYF. In nucleotides, the CDR3 is TGTGCCAGCAGTCAGGTAGGGACAGGGGCGTACGAGCAGTACTTC.

The V gene is TRBV6-6, the J gene TRBJ2-7, with D unresolved. Germline CDR1 and CDR2: MNHNY and SVGAGI (reference sequence). This CDR3 comprises 9 residues. Trimming removed 8 bases at V and 4 bases at J, with 3 bases between. For the CDR3, the DNA is TGTGCCAGCGGATACGAGCAGTACTTC. This translates into CASGYEQYF.

The chain links TRBV6-6 to TRBJ2-3; D uncertain. V was trimmed by 7 bases and J by 5 bases, leaving 10 bases between them. The CDR3 sequence is 12 residues long. Looked up from germline, CDR1 is MNHNY and CDR2 is SVGAGI (reference sequence). The DNA of the CDR3 is TGTGCCAGCACTGGGATGGAAGATACGCAGTATTTT. This encodes CASTGMEDTQYF.

The chain is built from TRBV5-4 and TRBJ2-2; 7 positions match TRBD1. The junction had 7 bases not matched to a gene; V was cut back by 2 bases and J by 6 bases. CDR1 SGHNT and CDR2 YYREEE come from the germline V gene (reference sequence). The CDR3 consists of 15 residues. The chain's CDR3 is CASSLRTGESGELFF. The CDR3 coding sequence is TGTGCCAGCAGCTTACGGACAGGAGAGTCCGGGGAGCTGTTTTTT. Combining the CDR3 with reference TRBV5-4 and TRBJ2-2 gives the whole variable domain ETGVTQSPTHLIKTRGQQVTLRCSSQSGHNTVSWYQQALGQGPQFIFQYYREEENGRGNFPPRFSGLQFPNYSSELNVNALELDDSALYLCASSLRTGESGELFFGEGSRLTVL.

This clone was observed once. This chain joins TRBV28 and TRBJ1-5; TRBD1 matches 7 bases. Germline CDR1 is MDHEN and CDR2 is SYDVKM. This CDR3 region has 15 residues. V shed 5 bases and J 1 base; nucleotides not matched to a gene: 5. CDR3 region: CASSPGQASNQPQHF. The CDR3 DNA sequence: TGTGCCAGCAGTCCAGGACAGGCCAGCAATCAGCCCCAGCATTTT. The entire variable domain, with the rest obtained from reference TRBV28 and TRBJ1-5, is as follows: DVKVTQSSRYLVKRTGEKVFLECVQDMDHENMFWYRQDPGLGLRLIYFSYDVKMKEKGDIPEGYSVSREKKERFSLILESASTNQTSMYLCASSPGQASNQPQHFGDGTRLSIL.

This chain joins TRBV6-1 and TRBJ2-3; weak D call: TRBD2 (5 bases). V lost 0 bases, J lost 6 bases, and 28 bases lay in between. CDR1 and CDR2 from the germline V gene are MNHNS and SASEGT. The length of the CDR3 is 20 residues. The DNA for the CDR3 is TGTGCCAGCAGTGAAGCGTCCCCACGACTCGCGGGTACTGAGAGGGATACGCAGTATTTT. This codes for CASSEASPRLAGTERDTQYF.